Sequencing of this T cell receptor (beta chain) was carried out in a study of graft-versus-host responses after intestinal transplantation. The method was immunoSEQ multiplex PCR; TCRdb's version includes in-frame clones alone and lacks a portion of them. Of fewer than 150,000 clones in the sample, 90% to 95% were seen once. Turning to this clone: Its antigen remains unidentified.

Trimming removed 0 bases at V and 4 bases at J, with 10 bases between. CDR3 size: 15 residues. Germline CDR1 MNHGY, CDR2 SVAAGI. The gene calls are TRBV6-9 and TRBJ1-5; D uncertain. The sequenced sample was unstimulated CD4+ T cells sorted from spleen or lymph node cells, obtained before intestinal transplant. The receptor's source is a human donor who received an intestinal transplant. The CDR3 spells CASSYSPQKNQPQHF. CDR3 bases: TGTGCCAGCAGTTATTCTCCACAGAAAAATCAGCCCCAGCATTTT.